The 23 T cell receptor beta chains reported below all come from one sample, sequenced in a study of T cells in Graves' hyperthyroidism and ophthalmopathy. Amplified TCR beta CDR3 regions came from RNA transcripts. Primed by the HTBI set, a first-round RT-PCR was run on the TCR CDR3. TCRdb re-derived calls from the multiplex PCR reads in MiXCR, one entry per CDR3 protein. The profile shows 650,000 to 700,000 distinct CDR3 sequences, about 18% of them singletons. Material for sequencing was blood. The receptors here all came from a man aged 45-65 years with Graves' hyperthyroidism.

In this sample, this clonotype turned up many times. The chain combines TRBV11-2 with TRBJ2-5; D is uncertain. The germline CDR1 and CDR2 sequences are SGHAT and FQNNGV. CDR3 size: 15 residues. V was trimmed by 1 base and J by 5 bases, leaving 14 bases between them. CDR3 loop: CASSLGLGARETQYF. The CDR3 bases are TGTGCCAGCAGCTTAGGGTTGGGCGCCAGGGAGACCCAGTACTTC.

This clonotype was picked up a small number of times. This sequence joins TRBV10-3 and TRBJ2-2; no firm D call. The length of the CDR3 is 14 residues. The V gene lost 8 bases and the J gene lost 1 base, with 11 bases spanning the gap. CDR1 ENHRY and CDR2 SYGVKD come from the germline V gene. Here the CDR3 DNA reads TGTGCCATCTCGCGACATGAGAACACCGGGGAGCTGTTTTTT. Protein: CAISRHENTGELFF.

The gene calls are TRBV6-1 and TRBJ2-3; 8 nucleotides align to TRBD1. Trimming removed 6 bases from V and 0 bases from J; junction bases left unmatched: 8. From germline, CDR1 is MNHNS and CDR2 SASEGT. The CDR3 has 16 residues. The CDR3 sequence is CASSGGWTGSTDTQYF. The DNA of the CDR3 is TGTGCCAGCAGCGGGGGATGGACAGGGAGCACAGATACGCAGTATTTT.

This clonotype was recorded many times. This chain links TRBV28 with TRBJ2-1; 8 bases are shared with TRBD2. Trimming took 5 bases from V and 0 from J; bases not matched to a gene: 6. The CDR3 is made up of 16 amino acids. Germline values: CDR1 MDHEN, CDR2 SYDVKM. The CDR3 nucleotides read TGTGCCAGCAGTCCCTCCGCGGGGGGCTCCTACAATGAGCAGTTCTTC. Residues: CASSPSAGGSYNEQFF.

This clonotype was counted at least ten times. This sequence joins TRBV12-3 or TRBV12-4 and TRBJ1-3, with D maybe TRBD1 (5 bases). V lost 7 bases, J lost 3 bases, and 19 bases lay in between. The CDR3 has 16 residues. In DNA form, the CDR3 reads TGTGCCAGCACCGTTCGGCAGGGATCAAGTGGAAACACCATATATTTT. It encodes CASTVRQGSSGNTIYF.

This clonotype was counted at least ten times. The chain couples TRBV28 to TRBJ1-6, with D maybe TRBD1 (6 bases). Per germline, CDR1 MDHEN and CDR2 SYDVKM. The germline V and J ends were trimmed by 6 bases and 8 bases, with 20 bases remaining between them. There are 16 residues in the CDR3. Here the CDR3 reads CASSPYSTGFHSPLHF. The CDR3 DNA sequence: TGTGCCAGCAGCCCATACAGCACAGGGTTTCATTCACCCCTCCACTTT.

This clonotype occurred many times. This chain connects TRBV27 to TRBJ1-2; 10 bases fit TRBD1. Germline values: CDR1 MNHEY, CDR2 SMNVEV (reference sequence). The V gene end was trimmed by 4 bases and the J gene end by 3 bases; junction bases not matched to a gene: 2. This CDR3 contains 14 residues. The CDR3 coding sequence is TGTGCCAGCAGTTCGGGACAGGGGTACTATGGCTACACCTTC. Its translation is CASSSGQGYYGYTF.

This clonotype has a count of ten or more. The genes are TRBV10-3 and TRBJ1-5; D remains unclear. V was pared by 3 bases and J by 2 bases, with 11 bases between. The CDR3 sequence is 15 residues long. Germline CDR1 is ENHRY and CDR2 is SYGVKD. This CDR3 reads CAISEGQIGNQPQHF. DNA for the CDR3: TGTGCCATCAGTGAAGGGCAGATTGGCAATCAGCCCCAGCATTTT.

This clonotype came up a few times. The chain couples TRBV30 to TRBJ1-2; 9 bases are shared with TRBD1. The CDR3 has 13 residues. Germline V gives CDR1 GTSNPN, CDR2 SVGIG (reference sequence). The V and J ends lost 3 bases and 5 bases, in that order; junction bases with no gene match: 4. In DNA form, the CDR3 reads TGTGCCTGGAGCCCCGGGACAGGGTATGGCTACACCTTC. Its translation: CAWSPGTGYGYTF.

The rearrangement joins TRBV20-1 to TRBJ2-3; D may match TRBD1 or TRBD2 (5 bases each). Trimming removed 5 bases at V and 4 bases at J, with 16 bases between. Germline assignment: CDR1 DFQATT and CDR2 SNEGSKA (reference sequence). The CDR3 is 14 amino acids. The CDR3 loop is CSALRGGYPDTQYF. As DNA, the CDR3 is TGCAGTGCTCTCCGGGGCGGCTATCCAGATACGCAGTATTTT.

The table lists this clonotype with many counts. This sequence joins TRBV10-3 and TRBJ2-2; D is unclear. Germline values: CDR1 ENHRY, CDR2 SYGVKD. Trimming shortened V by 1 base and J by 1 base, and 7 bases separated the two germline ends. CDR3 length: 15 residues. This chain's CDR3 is CAISEFWQNTGELFF. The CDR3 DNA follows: TGTGCCATCAGTGAGTTCTGGCAGAACACCGGGGAGCTGTTTTTT.

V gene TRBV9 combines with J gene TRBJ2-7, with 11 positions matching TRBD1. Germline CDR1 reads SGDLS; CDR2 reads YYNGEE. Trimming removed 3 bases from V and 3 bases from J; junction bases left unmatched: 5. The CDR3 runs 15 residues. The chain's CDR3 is CASSEGTGGLYEQYF. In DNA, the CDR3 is TGTGCCAGCAGCGAAGGGACAGGGGGGCTCTACGAGCAGTACTTC.

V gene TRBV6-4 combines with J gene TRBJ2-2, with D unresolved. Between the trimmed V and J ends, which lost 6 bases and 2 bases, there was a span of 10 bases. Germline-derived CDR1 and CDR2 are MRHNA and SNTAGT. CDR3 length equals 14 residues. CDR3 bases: TGTGCCAGCAGCAAAGACGGAAACACCGGGGAGCTGTTTTTT. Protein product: CASSKDGNTGELFF.

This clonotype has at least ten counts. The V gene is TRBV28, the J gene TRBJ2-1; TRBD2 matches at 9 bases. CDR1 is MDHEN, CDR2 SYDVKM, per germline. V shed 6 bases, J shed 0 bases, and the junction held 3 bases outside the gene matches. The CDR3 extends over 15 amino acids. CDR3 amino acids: CASRRGGSSYNEQFF. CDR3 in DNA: TGTGCCAGCAGGCGGGGGGGCAGCTCCTACAATGAGCAGTTCTTC.

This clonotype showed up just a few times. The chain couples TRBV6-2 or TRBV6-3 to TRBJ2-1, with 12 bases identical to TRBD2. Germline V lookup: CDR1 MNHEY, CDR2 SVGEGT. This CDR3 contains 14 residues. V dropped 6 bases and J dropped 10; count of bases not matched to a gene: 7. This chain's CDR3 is CASRGLAGALEQFF. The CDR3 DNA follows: TGTGCCAGCAGGGGACTAGCGGGCGCCCTGGAGCAGTTCTTC.

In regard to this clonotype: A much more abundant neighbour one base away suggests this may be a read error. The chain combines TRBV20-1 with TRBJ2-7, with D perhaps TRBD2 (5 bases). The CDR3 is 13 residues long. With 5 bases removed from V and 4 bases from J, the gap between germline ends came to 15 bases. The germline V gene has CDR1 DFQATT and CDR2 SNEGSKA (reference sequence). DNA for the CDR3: TGCAGTGCTGGAGGTGGGAAGCGGTACGAGCAGTACTTC. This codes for CSAGGGKRYEQYF.

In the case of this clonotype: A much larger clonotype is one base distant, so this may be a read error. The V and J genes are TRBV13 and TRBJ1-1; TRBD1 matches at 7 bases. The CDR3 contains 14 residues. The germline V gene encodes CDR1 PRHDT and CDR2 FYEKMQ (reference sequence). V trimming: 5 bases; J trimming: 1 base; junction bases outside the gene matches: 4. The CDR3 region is CASSRGQWNTEAFF. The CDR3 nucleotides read TGTGCCAGCAGCCGGGGACAGTGGAACACTGAAGCTTTCTTT.

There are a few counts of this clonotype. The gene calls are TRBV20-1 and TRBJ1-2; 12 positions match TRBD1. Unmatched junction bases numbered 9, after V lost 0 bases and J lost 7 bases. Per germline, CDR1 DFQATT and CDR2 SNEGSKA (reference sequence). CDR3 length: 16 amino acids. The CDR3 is CSAREQNRDRGLGYTF. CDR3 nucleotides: TGCAGTGCTAGAGAACAAAACCGGGACAGGGGGCTTGGCTACACCTTC.

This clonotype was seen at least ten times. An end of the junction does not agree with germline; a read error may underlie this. CDR3 protein: CASSDSPDTPYEQYF. The CDR3 region has the DNA TGTGCCAGCAGTGACTCGCCGGACACTCCCTACGAGCAGTACTTC. This chain joins TRBV6-5 and TRBJ2-7, with TRBD1 as a possible D gene (5 bases). The CDR3 contains 15 residues. Germline V lookup: CDR1 MNHEY, CDR2 SVGAGI.

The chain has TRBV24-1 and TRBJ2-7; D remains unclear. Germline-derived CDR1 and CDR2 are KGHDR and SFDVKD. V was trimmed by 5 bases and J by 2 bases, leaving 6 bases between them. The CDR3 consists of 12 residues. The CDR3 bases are TGTGCCACCAGTGGCAGGACCTACGAGCAGTACTTC. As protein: CATSGRTYEQYF.

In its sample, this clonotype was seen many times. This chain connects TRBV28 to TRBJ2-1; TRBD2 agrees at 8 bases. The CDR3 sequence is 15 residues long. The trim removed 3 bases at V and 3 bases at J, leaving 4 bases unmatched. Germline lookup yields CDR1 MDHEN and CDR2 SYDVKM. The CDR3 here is CASSFQLADYNEQFF. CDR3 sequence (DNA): TGTGCCAGCAGTTTTCAACTAGCGGACTACAATGAGCAGTTCTTC.

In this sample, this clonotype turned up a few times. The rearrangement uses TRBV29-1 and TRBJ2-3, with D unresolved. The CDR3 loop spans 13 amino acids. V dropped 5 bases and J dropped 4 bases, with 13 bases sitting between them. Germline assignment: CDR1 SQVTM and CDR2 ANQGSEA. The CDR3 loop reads CSVSANTADTQYF. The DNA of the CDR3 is TGCAGCGTTTCCGCTAATACAGCAGATACGCAGTATTTT.

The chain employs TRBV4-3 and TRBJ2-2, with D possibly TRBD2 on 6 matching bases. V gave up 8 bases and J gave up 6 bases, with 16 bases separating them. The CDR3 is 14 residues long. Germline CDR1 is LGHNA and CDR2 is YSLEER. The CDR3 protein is CASGGTRYAGELFF. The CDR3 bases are TGCGCCAGCGGGGGGACTCGTTACGCCGGGGAGCTGTTTTTT.